The rows below give T cell receptor beta chains drawn from one sample of a study of regulatory T cells in long-lasting Graves disease. TCRdb reprocessed the multiplex PCR reads via MiXCR and lists one record per CDR3 protein. The sample holds around 300,000 distinct CDR3 sequences; roughly 21% are singletons and the top ten take roughly 56%. The sequencing here drew on peripheral blood mononuclear cells (PBMCs), taken when the disease was refractory, from a patient treated with antithyroid drugs. These receptors were obtained from a female donor with Graves disease. Each CDR3 is given with its conserved first and last residue. Fields, in order: V gene, D gene, clone size, J gene, CDR3 DNA, CDR3 protein. The D gene is left open where the match is weak. Clone size is shown for a subset of rows, as once, few, many or a class of expanded clone.

V: TRBV15
D: TRBD1
size: many
J: TRBJ1-4
DNA: TGTGCCACCAGCAGAGACAGGGGGGCGGGTGAAAAACTGTTTTTT
CDR3: CATSRDRGAGEKLFF

V: TRBV6-2/TRBV6-3
D: TRBD1
size: many
J: TRBJ2-7
DNA: TGTGCCAGCAGTTACTCACGGGACAGGGCCTCCGAGCAGTACTTC
CDR3: CASSYSRDRASEQYF

V: TRBV7-3
D: TRBD2
size: -
J: TRBJ2-3
DNA: TGTGCCAGCAGCTTAGCGGGAGGGGCCGATACGCAGTATTTT
CDR3: CASSLAGGADTQYF

V: TRBV9
D: -
size: -
J: TRBJ2-5
DNA: TGTGCCAGCAGCGCTTGGGCATCGGGGCCACAAGAGACCCAGTACTTC
CDR3: CASSAWASGPQETQYF

V: TRBV28
D: -
size: many
J: TRBJ1-1
DNA: TGTGCCAGCAGTGCGACAGTTATGAACACTGAAGCTTTCTTT
CDR3: CASSATVMNTEAFF

V: TRBV7-9
D: TRBD1
size: -
J: TRBJ1-2
DNA: TGTGCCAGCAGCTTGGCGGACAGGGGGCGGAATAACTATGGCTACACCTTC
CDR3: CASSLADRGRNNYGYTF

V: TRBV7-2
D: -
size: few
J: TRBJ2-5
DNA: TGTGCCAGCAGCTTAGCGGAAGCCCAGTACTTC
CDR3: CASSLAEAQYF

V: TRBV5-6
D: TRBD2
size: -
J: TRBJ2-2
DNA: TGTGCCAGCAGCCGAAGCGGGGTGACCTCCGCGAACACCGGGGAGCTGTTTTTT
CDR3: CASSRSGVTSANTGELFF

V: TRBV3-1
D: TRBD2
size: few
J: TRBJ2-5
DNA: TGTGCCAGCAGCCAAGAACAGCTGGGACTAGCGGGGCAAGAGACCCAGTACTTC
CDR3: CASSQEQLGLAGQETQYF

V: TRBV4-2
D: TRBD2
size: few
J: TRBJ2-7
DNA: TGTGCCAGCAGCCCCCTGGGACTAGCGGGAGAGTTGCGGTACTTC
CDR3: CASSPLGLAGELRYF

V: TRBV7-2
D: -
size: many
J: TRBJ1-3
DNA: TGTGCCAGCAGTTCAACAGGGTCCGGAAACACCATATATTTT
CDR3: CASSSTGSGNTIYF

V: TRBV7-9
D: TRBD1
size: many
J: TRBJ2-5
DNA: TGTGCCAGCAGCTCCCGACAGGGAACGGAAGAGACCCAGTACTTC
CDR3: CASSSRQGTEETQYF

V: TRBV2
D: -
size: few
J: TRBJ2-7
DNA: TGTGCCAGCAGCAACAGGGTAAACGACGAGCAGTACTTC
CDR3: CASSNRVNDEQYF

V: TRBV2
D: TRBD2
size: many
J: TRBJ2-2
DNA: TGTGCCAGTCGCTTAGCGGGAACTAACACCGGGGAGCTGTTTTTT
CDR3: CASRLAGTNTGELFF

V: TRBV7-8
D: -
size: -
J: TRBJ1-2
DNA: TGCGCCAGCAGCCAAGATGGACGGGAAGGCGACTATGGCTACACCTTC
CDR3: CASSQDGREGDYGYTF

V: TRBV3-1
D: TRBD2
size: few
J: TRBJ2-7
DNA: TGTGCCAGCAGCCAAGTCGGTGGTTCTAGCGGGAGGGCCTACGAGCAGTACTTC
CDR3: CASSQVGGSSGRAYEQYF

V: TRBV28
D: -
size: -
J: TRBJ1-3
DNA: TGTGCCAGCGGAAGGGTCTCTGGAAACACCATATATTTT
CDR3: CASGRVSGNTIYF

V: TRBV30
D: -
size: -
J: TRBJ2-4
DNA: TGTGCCTGGGTGGCCGGAGGGGGGAACATTCAGTACTTC
CDR3: CAWVAGGGNIQYF